These 17 T cell receptor beta chains came from one sample sequenced in a study of human T cells and chemical hapten exposure (dated by TCRdb to the early 2020s). Sample time point, as interpreted from the label and publication: patch test 1, 2 weeks after DPC sensitization. According to the study, the label for this sample's treatment or condition signals: therapeutic diphenylcyclopropenone sensitization with weekly scalp DPC. Receptor libraries were prepared by RACE. The run used a NextSeq 500. The public reads were quality trimmed at Q25 with fastp and then assembled into clones with MiXCR by TCRdb, keeping productive beta chains. When rows share a CDR3 protein, they turn into one entry using the most common DNA and genes. The table for this sample lists 90,000 or so distinct CDR3 sequences; over 9.5% of them were counted only once. The ten most abundant clones make up about 2.4% of the sample.

Material: whole blood, obtained in connection with sensitization to the hapten diphenylcyclopropenone (DPC). Receptors were obtained from a man aged 35 to 55 with alopecia areata. Some clones in this sample may be carry-over from other donors' samples.

In its sample, this clonotype was seen many times. The CDR3 nucleotides read TGTGCCAGCAGCTTGGGGACAGGGGCATATAATTCACCCCTCCACTTT. It codes for CASSLGTGAYNSPLHF. The chain recombines TRBV5-5 with TRBJ1-6; 9 bases agree with TRBD1. Germline V CDR1 and CDR2: SGHKS, YYEKEE (reference sequence). Trimming removed 0 bases from V and 4 bases from J; junction bases left unmatched: 2. The CDR3 length is 16 residues.

The V call is TRBV29-1, the J call TRBJ2-5; D unresolved. V was trimmed by 4 bases and J by 1 base, leaving 4 bases between them. Germline V gene lookup returns CDR1 SQVTM and CDR2 ANQGSEA. The CDR3 runs 11 residues. The CDR3 sequence: CSVAPQETQYF. CDR3 coding DNA: TGCAGCGTTGCTCCCCAAGAGACCCAGTACTTC.

This clonotype was seen repeatedly, ten times or more. The chain carries TRBV6-5 and TRBJ2-7, with 9 bases matching TRBD2. The CDR3 extends over 15 amino acids. V was clipped by 5 bases and J by 2 bases; unmatched bases: 7. Germline CDR1 is MNHEY and CDR2 is SVGAGI. The CDR3 region has the DNA TGTGCCAGCAGTCCTAGCGGGATAACACCCTACGAGCAGTACGTC. Its protein is CASSPSGITPYEQYV.

This clonotype has only a few counts. CDR3 residues: CASGPRLADYNEQFF. Here the CDR3 DNA reads TGTGCCAGCGGACCTAGACTAGCGGATTACAATGAGCAGTTCTTC. The V gene is TRBV7-6, the J gene TRBJ2-1; 9 bases agree with TRBD2. Germline trimming cut 8 bases from V and 4 bases from J; bases unmatched to any gene: 9. CDR3 length: 15 amino acids. The V gene's germline CDR1 is SGHVS and CDR2 FNYEAQ.

The chain has TRBV6-2 or TRBV6-3 and TRBJ1-2, with D possibly TRBD1 on 5 matching bases. CDR3 length equals 13 residues. V dropped 5 bases and J dropped 5 bases, with 12 bases sitting between them. Looked up from germline, CDR1 is MNHEY and CDR2 is SVGEGT. CDR3 sequence: CASSTVTVYGYTF. Here the CDR3 DNA reads TGTGCCAGCAGTACCGTGACAGTTTATGGCTACACCTTC.

This clonotype was seen at least ten times. The genes are TRBV7-9 and TRBJ1-6; 7 nucleotides line up with TRBD1. V was clipped by 5 bases and J by 10 bases; unmatched bases: 8. CDR1 and CDR2 (germline): SEHNR, FQNEAQ (reference sequence). The CDR3 runs to 14 residues. The CDR3 DNA sequence: TGTGCCAGCAGCCGTGTGGAGGGGGCCTCACCCCTCCACTTT. It specifies CASSRVEGASPLHF.

The chain links TRBV12-3 or TRBV12-4 to TRBJ2-7; D is possibly TRBD1 (5 bases). Trimming shortened V by 6 bases and J by 5 bases, and 17 bases separated the two germline ends. The CDR3 runs to 14 residues. The CDR3 is CASRSNPGIDEQYF. The DNA of the CDR3 is TGTGCCAGCAGATCAAACCCAGGGATAGACGAGCAGTACTTC.

This clonotype appeared many times. The J gene is TRBJ2-3, the V gene TRBV20-1; either TRBD1 or TRBD2 may fit D (5 bases each). Germline loops: CDR1 DFQATT, CDR2 SNEGSKA (reference sequence). V lost 5 bases and J lost 1, with 13 bases in between. The CDR3 is made up of 14 amino acids. CDR3 region: CSAGGRRGTDTQYF. CDR3 in DNA: TGCAGTGCTGGGGGTAGAAGGGGCACAGATACGCAGTATTTT.

In its sample, this clonotype is medium-sized (0.01 to 0.1%). The V and J genes are TRBV7-9 and TRBJ1-2; TRBD1 aligns across 8 bases. CDR3 size: 13 residues. In germline, CDR1 is SEHNR, CDR2 FQNEAQ (reference sequence). V dropped 4 bases and J dropped 9; count of bases not matched to a gene: 7. DNA for the CDR3: TGTGCCAGCAGCTCTCAGGGGGCCGTAAGCTACACCTTC. Translated: CASSSQGAVSYTF.

This clonotype was seen repeatedly, ten times or more. J is TRBJ1-2 and V is TRBV29-1; 7 nucleotides agree with TRBD1. Germline CDR1 SQVTM, CDR2 ANQGSEA. The CDR3 extends over 14 amino acids. The V segment lost 3 bases and the J segment 1 base; nucleotides outside the gene matches: 5. In nucleotides, the CDR3 is TGCAGCGTTGAGTACAGGGGAAGTAACTATGGCTACACCTTC. Protein sequence: CSVEYRGSNYGYTF.

This clonotype was detected only a few times. This chain joins TRBV7-6 and TRBJ2-3; no firm D call. V lost 5 bases, J lost 2 bases, and 5 bases lay in between. Germline V lookup: CDR1 SGHVS, CDR2 FNYEAQ. The CDR3 consists of 12 residues. This CDR3 is CASSEYTDTQYF. Written as DNA, the CDR3 is TGTGCCAGCAGCGAGTACACAGATACGCAGTATTTT. Together with reference TRBV7-6 and TRBJ2-3, the CDR3 gives the full variable domain: GAGVSQSPRYKVTKRGQDVALRCDPISGHVSLYWYRQALGQGPEFLTYFNYEAQQDKSGLPNDRFSAERPEGSISTLTIQRTEQRDSAMYRCASSEYTDTQYFGPGTRLTVL.

The rearrangement joins TRBV6-1 to TRBJ1-4; 9 positions match TRBD1. The germline V gene has CDR1 MNHNS and CDR2 SASEGT. V shed 5 bases, J shed 3 bases, and the junction held 4 bases outside the gene matches. The CDR3 is 15 amino acids. The CDR3 sequence is CASSSQGAANEKLFF. CDR3 nucleotides: TGTGCCAGCAGTTCACAGGGGGCGGCTAATGAAAAACTGTTTTTT.

The sample holds many counts of this clonotype. J is TRBJ1-5 and V is TRBV12-3 or TRBV12-4, with 9 bases identical to TRBD1. This CDR3 contains 13 residues. The V and J ends lost 5 bases and 4 bases, in that order; junction bases with no gene match: 0. This chain's CDR3 is CASSGQGNQPQHF. The CDR3 DNA reads as TGTGCCAGCAGTGGACAGGGGAATCAGCCCCAGCATTTT.

This clonotype was seen more than once but under ten times. The rearrangement links TRBV12-3 or TRBV12-4 to TRBJ2-2; 8 bases align to TRBD1. The CDR3 loop spans 14 amino acids. The J segment lost 7 bases and the V segment lost 3 bases, leaving 4 bases of the junction unmatched. CDR3 protein: CASSFRGRVGELFF. The CDR3 bases are TGTGCCAGCAGTTTCAGGGGGCGCGTCGGGGAGCTGTTTTTT.

The table lists this clonotype with many counts. The chain links TRBV4-3 to TRBJ1-1; D is possibly TRBD1 (5 bases). This CDR3 contains 15 residues. CDR1 LGHNA and CDR2 YSLEER come from the germline V gene. V gave up 0 bases and J gave up 11 bases, with 19 bases separating them. In nucleotides, the CDR3 is TGCGCCAGCAGCCAAGATTCCACTCCGGGGGAGGAGGCTTTCTTT. Its translation is CASSQDSTPGEEAFF.

There are a few counts of this clonotype. The rearrangement links TRBV13 to TRBJ2-5; D gene uncertain. CDR3 length equals 13 residues. From germline, CDR1 is PRHDT and CDR2 FYEKMQ (reference sequence). V lost 3 bases and J 3 bases, leaving 8 bases between the germline ends. The CDR3 spells CASSFLTEETQYF. The CDR3 DNA is TGTGCCAGCAGCTTTCTGACGGAAGAGACCCAGTACTTC.

This clonotype was seen at least ten times. The genes are TRBV29-1 and TRBJ1-1; 9 positions agree with TRBD1. With V trimmed by 4 bases and J by 5 bases, 11 bases remained unmatched. The CDR3 covers 15 residues. The germline gives CDR1 SQVTM, CDR2 ANQGSEA. CDR3 loop: CSVGGQQGAETEAFF. The CDR3 nucleotides are TGCAGCGTTGGTGGGCAACAGGGGGCGGAGACTGAAGCTTTCTTT.